Listed below are T cell receptor beta chains from one sample, sequenced in a study of shared clonotypes between healthy human individuals. Assay used: immunoSEQ multiplex PCR; TCRdb lists only in-frame clones, some missing. The sample yields some 550,000 clones, 95% to 98% seen once. Sequencing used naive CD4+ T cells sorted from blood. The receptors originated from a woman in her 30s in good health. CDR3s include the opening cysteine and the closing phenylalanine or tryptophan. A D gene is named only where the DNA matches it firmly. The size field is filled for only some rows; it gives once, few, many or a size class.

j_call | d_call | v_call | clone_size | cdr3_nt | cdr3_aa
TRBJ2-1 | NA | TRBV28 | NA | TGTGCCAGCAGTCTATACAATGAGCAGTTCTTC | CASSLYNEQFF
TRBJ2-5 | TRBD1 | TRBV7-8 | NA | TGTGCCAGCAGCCCCCGGGACAGGGACGAGACCCAGTACTTC | CASSPRDRDETQYF
TRBJ1-1 | TRBD1 | TRBV15 | NA | TGTGCCACCAGCAGGACAGGGGCCACTGAAGCTTTCTTT | CATSRTGATEAFF
TRBJ2-5 | NA | TRBV5-5 | NA | TGTGCCAGCAGCTTGGGGCATATACAGGGAGGGTTTGGGGAGACCCAGTACTTC | CASSLGHIQGGFGETQYF
TRBJ2-7 | NA | TRBV28 | NA | TGTGCCAGCAGTCCAAGACAGACGACCTACGAGCAGTACTTC | CASSPRQTTYEQYF
TRBJ1-5 | TRBD1 | TRBV19 | once | TGTGCCAGTAGTTATGGAGACAGGGCATTGAGGGTGCCCCAGCATTTT | CASSYGDRALRVPQHF
TRBJ1-5 | NA | TRBV5-4 | NA | TGTGCCAGCAGCCAAGTTAGAGGGCTTTCCCGGCAGCCCCAGCATTTT | CASSQVRGLSRQPQHF
TRBJ2-2 | TRBD2 | TRBV9 | NA | TGTGCCAGCAGCAAGGGACTAGCGGGAGCGGGCACCGGGGAGCTGTTTTTT | CASSKGLAGAGTGELFF
TRBJ2-4 | NA | TRBV6-1 | NA | TGTGCCAGCAGGGGGGACGAAGCCAAAAACATTCAGTACTTC | CASRGDEAKNIQYF
TRBJ2-7 | TRBD2 | TRBV19 | once | TGTGCCAGTAGTATCGCCCACAGTGGGGAGGGCGAGCAGTACTTC | CASSIAHSGEGEQYF
TRBJ2-1 | TRBD1 | TRBV7-2 | NA | TGTGCCAGCAGCGCAGGACAGGGTCTTTGGTATGAGCAGTTCTTC | CASSAGQGLWYEQFF
TRBJ1-5 | NA | TRBV28 | NA | TGTGGGGCCCAGAATAGCAATCAGCCCCAGCATTTT | CGAQNSNQPQHF
TRBJ2-7 | NA | TRBV7-3 | NA | TGTGCCAGCAGCTTAACTGGGGGCCGCGAGCAGTACTTC | CASSLTGGREQYF
TRBJ2-7 | NA | TRBV7-2 | once | TGTGCCAGCAGCCCAGGAGGTGTCAGCCGTTTGAGGTGCGAGCAGTACTTC | CASSPGGVSRLRCEQYF
TRBJ2-2 | TRBD1 | TRBV15 | NA | TGTGCCACCAGCAGAGGAGGGACAGGGGTAGGGGAGCTGTTTTTT | CATSRGGTGVGELFF
TRBJ2-4 | NA | TRBV6-1 | NA | TGTGCCAGCAGCGGGAGTCGGAACATTCAGTACTTC | CASSGSRNIQYF
TRBJ2-1 | TRBD1 | TRBV4-2 | NA | TGTGCCAGCAGCCAAGCCACGACAGGGGGCGAGGTGGATGAGCAGTTCTTC | CASSQATTGGEVDEQFF
TRBJ2-5 | TRBD1 | TRBV18 | NA | TGTGCCAGCTCACTCGCTACAGGGGTCCAAGAGACCCAGTACTTC | CASSLATGVQETQYF
TRBJ1-2 | TRBD1 | TRBV19 | NA | TGTGCCAGTAGTATACGGGACAGGGGTTATGGCTACACCTTC | CASSIRDRGYGYTF
TRBJ1-1 | NA | TRBV28 | NA | TGTGCCAGCAGTTTAGCCTTTCAGGCCGGGAACACTGAAGCTTTCTTT | CASSLAFQAGNTEAFF
TRBJ2-2 | TRBD2 | TRBV29-1 | NA | TGCAGCGTTGGGGGCCCTAGCGGGAGTCTGTACGCCGGGGAGCTGTTTTTT | CSVGGPSGSLYAGELFF
TRBJ1-5 | NA | TRBV28 | NA | TGTGCCAGCAGTTTGAGTCGGATCTATCAGCCCCAGCATTTT | CASSLSRIYQPQHF
TRBJ2-7 | TRBD1 | TRBV7-8 | NA | TGTGCCAGCAGCTCCCGACAGGGTGGATCTTACGAGCAGTACTTC | CASSSRQGGSYEQYF
TRBJ1-5 | NA | TRBV28 | few | TGTGCCAGCACCTCGACAGGTAGCCAGCCCCAGCATTTT | CASTSTGSQPQHF
TRBJ2-7 | TRBD1 | TRBV15 | once | TGTGCCACCCAGGGGACAGTGACCTACGAGCAGTACTTC | CATQGTVTYEQYF
TRBJ2-1 | TRBD2 | TRBV9 | NA | TGTGCCAGCAGCCGGACTAGCGTGTGGGGGAATGAGCAGTTCTTC | CASSRTSVWGNEQFF
TRBJ2-3 | TRBD1 | TRBV10-3 | NA | TGTGCCACACGGACGGGACAGGGCACAGATACGCAGTATTTT | CATRTGQGTDTQYF
TRBJ1-1 | NA | TRBV7-9 | NA | TGTGCCAGCAGCTCTGGGGCAGGGGACTACACTGAAGCTTTCTTT | CASSSGAGDYTEAFF
TRBJ1-1 | TRBD1 | TRBV30 | NA | TGTGCCTGGAGGCCCGACAGGGGCAGAGCCGACACTGAAGCTTTCTTT | CAWRPDRGRADTEAFF
TRBJ2-7 | TRBD2 | TRBV10-1 | NA | TGCGCCAGCAGTGAGGGGACTAGCTACGAGCAGTACTTC | CASSEGTSYEQYF
TRBJ1-1 | TRBD1 | TRBV30 | NA | TGTGCCTGGACCGCCGGGACAGGATGGACTGAAGCTTTCTTT | CAWTAGTGWTEAFF
TRBJ2-7 | NA | TRBV5-5 | NA | TGTGCCAGCAGCTTGTCAATAGGCAACTCCTACGAGCAGTACTTC | CASSLSIGNSYEQYF
TRBJ2-2 | TRBD1 | TRBV7-7 | NA | TGTGCCAGCAGCGCATCAAAGGGGGCGCCCGGGGAGCTGTTTTTT | CASSASKGAPGELFF
TRBJ2-6 | NA | TRBV7-9 | NA | TGTGCCAGCAGCCCAATTAGCTTCTTTAGCAACGTCCTGACTTTC | CASSPISFFSNVLTF
TRBJ1-4 | NA | TRBV5-1 | NA | TGCGCCAGCAGCTTGTTGGGGGGTAATGAAAAACTGTTTTTT | CASSLLGGNEKLFF
TRBJ2-1 | NA | TRBV27 | NA | TGTGCCAGCAGTTTTCTGTATAGTGACAATGAGCAGTTCTTC | CASSFLYSDNEQFF
TRBJ2-7 | TRBD2 | TRBV5-4 | NA | TGTGCCAGCAGCTTTGCTAGCGGTTATTCCTACGAGCAGTACTTC | CASSFASGYSYEQYF
TRBJ2-4 | NA | TRBV27 | once | TGTGCCAGCAGTTTATACGGGGACCTCTTAGCCAAAAACATTCAGTACTTC | CASSLYGDLLAKNIQYF
TRBJ2-2 | TRBD2 | TRBV5-1 | NA | TGCGCCAGCATGGTGGTAGCGGGAGCAAACGGGGAGCTGTTTTTT | CASMVVAGANGELFF
TRBJ2-1 | TRBD2 | TRBV4-1 | NA | TGCGCCAGCCGTCGCCGGGAGGTTTTTGATGAGCAGTTCTTC | CASRRREVFDEQFF
TRBJ2-3 | NA | TRBV15 | NA | TGTGCCACCAGCAGAGACCCTAGCGCGAACACAGATACGCAGTATTTT | CATSRDPSANTDTQYF
TRBJ2-3 | NA | TRBV18 | NA | TGTGCCAGCTCACCCCTTACCGCCGGGGCAGATACGCAGTATTTT | CASSPLTAGADTQYF
TRBJ2-3 | TRBD1 | TRBV9 | NA | TGTGCCAGCAGCGTGGGACAGAGAAGCACAGATACGCAGTATTTT | CASSVGQRSTDTQYF
TRBJ1-2 | TRBD1 | TRBV2 | NA | TGTGCCAGCAGGGCCGGGACAGACTATGGCTACACCTTC | CASRAGTDYGYTF
TRBJ2-2 | NA | TRBV5-1 | once | TGCGCCAGCAGCTTGGTTGCGAGAGGGACCGGGGAGCTGTTTTTT | CASSLVARGTGELFF